This T cell receptor (beta chain) was profiled in a study of beta chain features in type 1 diabetes. Regarding the study as a whole: Type 1 diabetes patients had VDJ junctions that carried fewer insertions and more deletions.

The authors reverse transcribed all of the isolated RNA, so sequencing captured expressed TCRB transcripts. Sequenced by immunoSEQ multiplex PCR; TCRdb stores in-frame clones only, minus some. The sample contains some 330,000 clones, 9.5% to 11% of which appear only once. This clone was recorded only once. The antigen is unknown. This CDR3 region has 13 residues. The V end was cut by 5 bases, the J end by 1 base, with 8 bases between. Germline V CDR1 and CDR2: ENHRY, SYGVKD. This sequence originates from a woman aged 30 to 39 in good health. Sequencing input: naive CD4+ T cells from blood. V usage is TRBV10-3 and J usage is TRBJ1-1, with D maybe TRBD1 (5 bases). CDR3 protein: CAISPTANTEAFF. CDR3 DNA: TGTGCCATCAGTCCGACAGCGAACACTGAAGCTTTCTTT.